This T cell receptor (beta chain) originates from a study of T cell responses to AZD1222 COVID-19 vaccine. Whole-study results and caveats: Spike-specific TCR breadth and depth went up after people got two AZD1222 doses.

This CDR3 comprises 15 residues. Germline assignment: CDR1 MNHEY and CDR2 SMNVEV (reference sequence). Trimming shortened V by 6 bases and J by 5 bases, and 19 bases separated the two germline ends. Of note for this clone: Its matching antigen is unknown.

Clones were read by immunoSEQ multiplex PCR, and TCRdb kept only the in-frame ones, dropping some. The sample contains under 130,000 clones, 88% of which appear only once. The V gene is TRBV27, the J gene TRBJ1-1; no clear D. The TCR originated in an adult in good health. This sample comprised peripheral blood, obtained on day 0 of AZD1222 vaccination. CDR3: CASSPTLGIRTEAFF. The CDR3, as DNA: TGTGCCAGCAGCCCAACCTTGGGAATTCGGACTGAAGCTTTCTTT.